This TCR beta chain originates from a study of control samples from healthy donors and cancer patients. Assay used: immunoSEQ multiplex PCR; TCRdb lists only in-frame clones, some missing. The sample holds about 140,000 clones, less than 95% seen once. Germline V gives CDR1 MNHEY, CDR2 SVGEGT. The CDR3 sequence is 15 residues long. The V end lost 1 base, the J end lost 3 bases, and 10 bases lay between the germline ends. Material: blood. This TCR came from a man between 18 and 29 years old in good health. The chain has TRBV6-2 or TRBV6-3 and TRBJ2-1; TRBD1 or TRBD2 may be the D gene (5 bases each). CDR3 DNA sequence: TGTGCCAGCAGTTACTGGGGGACCTACTACAATGAGCAGTTCTTC. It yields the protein CASSYWGTYYNEQFF.